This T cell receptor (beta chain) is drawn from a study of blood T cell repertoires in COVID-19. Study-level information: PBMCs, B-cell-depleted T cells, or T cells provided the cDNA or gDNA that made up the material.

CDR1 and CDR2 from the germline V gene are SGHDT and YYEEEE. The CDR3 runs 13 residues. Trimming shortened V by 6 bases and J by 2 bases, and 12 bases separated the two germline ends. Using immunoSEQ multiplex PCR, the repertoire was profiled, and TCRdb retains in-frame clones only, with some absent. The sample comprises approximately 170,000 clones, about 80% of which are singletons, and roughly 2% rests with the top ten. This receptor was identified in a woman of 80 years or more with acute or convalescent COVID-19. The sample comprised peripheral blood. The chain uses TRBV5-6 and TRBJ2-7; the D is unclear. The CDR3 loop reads CASTWAGTYEQYF. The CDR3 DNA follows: TGTGCCAGCACCTGGGCCGGAACCTACGAGCAGTACTTC.